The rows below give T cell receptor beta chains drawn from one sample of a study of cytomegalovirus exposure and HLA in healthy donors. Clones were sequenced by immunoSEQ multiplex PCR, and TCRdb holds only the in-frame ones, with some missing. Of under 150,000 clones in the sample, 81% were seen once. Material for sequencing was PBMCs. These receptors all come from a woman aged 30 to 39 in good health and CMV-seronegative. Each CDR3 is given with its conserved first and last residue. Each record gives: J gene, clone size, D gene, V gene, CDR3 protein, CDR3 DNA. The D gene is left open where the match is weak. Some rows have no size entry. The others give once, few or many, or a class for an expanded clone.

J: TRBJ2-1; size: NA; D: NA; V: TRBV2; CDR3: CASNRVHEQFF; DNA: TGTGCCAGCAACAGGGTCCATGAGCAGTTCTTC
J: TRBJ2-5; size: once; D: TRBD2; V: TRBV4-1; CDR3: CASSQEVAGPLEQYF; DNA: TGCGCCAGCAGCCAAGAGGTAGCGGGGCCCTTGGAGCAGTACTTC
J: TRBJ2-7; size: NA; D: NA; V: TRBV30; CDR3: CAWTGISYEQYF; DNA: TGTGCCTGGACAGGCATCTCCTACGAGCAGTACTTC
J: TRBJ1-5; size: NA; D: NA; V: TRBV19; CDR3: CASSRGGQPQHF; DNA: TGTGCCAGTAGCAGGGGAGGGCAGCCCCAGCATTTT
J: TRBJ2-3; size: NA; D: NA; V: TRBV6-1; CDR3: CASSGTRADSRTDTQYF; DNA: TGTGCCAGCAGTGGTACCCGGGCCGACAGCCGCACAGATACGCAGTATTTT
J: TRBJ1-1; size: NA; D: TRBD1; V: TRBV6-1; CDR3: CAGSEDGQGRVF; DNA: TGTGCCGGCAGTGAAGATGGACAGGGAAGGGTCTTT
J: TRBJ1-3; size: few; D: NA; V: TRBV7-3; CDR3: CASSANGGSGNTIYF; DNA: TGTGCCAGCAGCGCTAACGGAGGCTCTGGAAACACCATATATTTT
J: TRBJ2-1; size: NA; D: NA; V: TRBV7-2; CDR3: CASSPGQPNEQFF; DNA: TGTGCCAGCAGCCCTGGACAACCCAATGAGCAGTTCTTC
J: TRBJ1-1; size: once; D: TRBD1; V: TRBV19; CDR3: CASTTRTGRTEAFF; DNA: TGTGCCAGTACCACCCGGACAGGACGTACTGAAGCTTTCTTT
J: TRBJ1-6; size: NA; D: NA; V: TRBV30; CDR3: CAWSVRGGESPLHF; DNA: TGTGCCTGGAGTGTACGGGGGGGGGAATCACCCCTCCACTTT
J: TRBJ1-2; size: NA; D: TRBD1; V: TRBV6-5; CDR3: CASTPTGRYYGYTF; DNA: TGTGCCAGCACACCGACAGGGAGATACTATGGCTACACCTTC
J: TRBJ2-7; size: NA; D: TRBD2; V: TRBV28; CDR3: CASSLSRTSGSFYEQYF; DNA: TGTGCCAGCAGTTTATCGCGGACTAGCGGGAGTTTCTACGAGCAGTACTTC
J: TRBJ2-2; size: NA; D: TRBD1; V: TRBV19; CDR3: CASSIGSEQGATGWAWGLFF; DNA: TGTGCCAGTAGTATTGGATCAGAACAGGGGGCGACGGGGTGGGCCTGGGGGCTGTTTTTT
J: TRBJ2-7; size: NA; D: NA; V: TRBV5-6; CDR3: CASSLYSTYEQYF; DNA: TGTGCCAGCAGCTTGTACAGTACCTACGAGCAGTACTTC
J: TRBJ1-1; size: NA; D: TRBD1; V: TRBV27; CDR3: CASIPIGGTNAEAFF; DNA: TGTGCCAGCATACCCATAGGGGGCACGAACGCTGAAGCTTTCTTT
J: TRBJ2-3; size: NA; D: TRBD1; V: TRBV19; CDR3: CASSRTGKTDTQYF; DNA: TGTGCCAGTAGCCGGACAGGGAAAACAGATACGCAGTATTTT
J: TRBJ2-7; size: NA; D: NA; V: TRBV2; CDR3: CASSLPSDSYEQYF; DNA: TGTGCCAGCAGTCTACCATCGGACAGCTACGAGCAGTACTTC
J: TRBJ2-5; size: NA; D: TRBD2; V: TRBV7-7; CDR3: CASSFIGGGQETQYF; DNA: TGTGCTAGCAGCTTCATCGGGGGAGGGCAAGAGACCCAGTACTTC
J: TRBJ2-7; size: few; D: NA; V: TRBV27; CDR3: CASSLRGNTYYEQYF; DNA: TGTGCCAGCAGTTTAAGAGGCAATACCTACTACGAGCAGTACTTC
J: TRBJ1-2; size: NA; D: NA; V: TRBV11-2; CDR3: CASSPERSGYGYTF; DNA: TGTGCCAGCAGCCCCGAGAGGAGCGGATATGGCTACACCTTC
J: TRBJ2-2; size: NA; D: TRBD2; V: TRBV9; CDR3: CASRFGTSGTGELFF; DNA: TGTGCCAGCCGGTTCGGGACTAGCGGGACCGGGGAGCTGTTTTTT
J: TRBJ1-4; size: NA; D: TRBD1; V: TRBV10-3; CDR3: CAISEGARGRATNEKLFF; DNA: TGTGCCATCAGTGAGGGTGCCAGGGGGCGCGCAACTAATGAAAAACTGTTTTTT
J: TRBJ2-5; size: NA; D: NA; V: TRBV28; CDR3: CASSPSDNLHEETQYF; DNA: TGTGCCAGCAGTCCCTCCGACAATCTTCACGAAGAGACCCAGTACTTC
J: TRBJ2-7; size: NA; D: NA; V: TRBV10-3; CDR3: CAISERDTNYEQYF; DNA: TGTGCCATCAGTGAAAGGGACACAAACTACGAGCAGTACTTC
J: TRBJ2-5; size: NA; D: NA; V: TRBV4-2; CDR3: CASSQDRREPFQETQYF; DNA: TGTGCCAGCAGCCAAGATCGAAGGGAGCCCTTTCAGGAGACCCAGTACTTC
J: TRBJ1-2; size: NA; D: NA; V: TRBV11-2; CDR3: CASSATAFYGYTF; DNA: TGTGCCAGCAGCGCTACAGCTTTCTATGGCTACACCTTC
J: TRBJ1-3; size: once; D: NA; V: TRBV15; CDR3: CATSGSQKASGNTIYF; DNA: TGTGCCACCAGCGGGTCACAGAAGGCCTCTGGAAACACCATATATTTT
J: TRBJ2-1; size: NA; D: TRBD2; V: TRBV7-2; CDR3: CASSLTSGRDEQFF; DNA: TGTGCCAGCAGCCTAACTAGCGGGAGGGATGAGCAGTTCTTC
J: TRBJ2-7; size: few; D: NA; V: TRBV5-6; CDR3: CASSGSSGIQYF; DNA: TGTGCCAGCAGCGGTAGCTCAGGGATCCAGTACTTC